This TCR beta chain originates from a study of post-analysis software for immune sequencing data. Across the study: The study covered relapsing-remitting, secondary progressive and progressive-relapsing courses of multiple sclerosis.

Presence of unique molecular identifiers characterized the TCR beta cDNA libraries. TCRdb ran MiXCR on the PCR reads and lists one entry per CDR3 protein. The table records around 400,000 distinct CDR3 sequences, less than 40% of them present only once. There are a few counts of this clonotype. Its antigen remains unidentified. Germline lookup yields CDR1 MGHRA and CDR2 YSYEKL. The V segment lost 4 bases and the J segment 7 bases; nucleotides outside the gene matches: 12. The CDR3 spans 16 residues. The study, taken as a whole, reports: Elevated frequency relative to controls characterized 4 or 5 TRBV segments in patients, TRBV5-6, TRBV5-1 and TRBV20-1 among them.

This sequence joins TRBV4-1 and TRBJ1-2; 10 positions agree with TRBD1. The specimen sequenced was blood. The clonotype originates from a girl aged 10 to 17 with multiple sclerosis. DNA for the CDR3: TGCGCCAGCAGCCCCCTATACCGACAGGGGGCGCGTGGCTACACCTTC. Translated: CASSPLYRQGARGYTF.